Listed here are 24 T cell receptor beta chains from one sample, sequenced in a study of human T cells and chemical hapten exposure. TCRdb called the RACE reads again in MiXCR, with one record for every CDR3 protein. The sample records approximately 90,000 distinct CDR3 sequences, 25% to 35% being singletons. Time point given: patch test 3, about 24 weeks after DPC sensitization. Treatment given: therapeutic diphenylcyclopropenone sensitization with weekly scalp DPC. The sample consisted of whole blood, taken in connection with sensitization to the hapten diphenylcyclopropenone (DPC). These receptors all stem from a man aged 35 to 55 with alopecia areata. Some clones in this sample may be carry-over from other donors' samples.

Only a few counts were recorded for this clonotype. The gene calls are TRBV12-3 or TRBV12-4 and TRBJ1-1, with TRBD1 matching 7 bases. The CDR3 extends over 16 amino acids. V gave up 3 bases and J gave up 3 bases; unmatched junction bases: 10. CDR3 sequence: CASSLFGDRFYTEAFF. The CDR3 DNA sequence: TGTGCCAGCAGTTTGTTCGGGGACAGATTTTACACTGAAGCTTTCTTT.

This clonotype was counted only a few times. The rearrangement joins TRBV10-1 to TRBJ2-2, with D perhaps being TRBD1 or TRBD2 (5 bases each). This CDR3 contains 14 residues. V lost 0 bases and J 14 bases, leaving 16 bases between the germline ends. CDR1 WNHNN and CDR2 SYGVQD come from the germline V gene (reference sequence). The CDR3 loop is CASSESAGTRILFF. CDR3 DNA: TGCGCCAGCAGTGAGTCGGCAGGGACCAGAATACTGTTTTTT.

The table lists this clonotype with a few counts. The chain is built from TRBV6-5 and TRBJ2-1; the D call may be TRBD1 or TRBD2 (5 bases each). The germline V gene encodes CDR1 MNHEY and CDR2 SVGAGI. The CDR3 totals 12 residues. Trimming stripped 0 bases from V and 13 bases from J, with 10 bases between. CDR3 loop: CASSYSWDRQFF. The CDR3 nucleotides are TGTGCCAGCAGTTACTCCTGGGACCGACAGTTCTTC.

V usage is TRBV10-1 and J usage is TRBJ2-5; TRBD2 aligns across 7 bases. With 0 bases clipped from V and 6 bases from J, the junction kept 13 bases outside the gene matches. The germline CDR1 and CDR2 sequences are WNHNN and SYGVQD (reference sequence). The CDR3 consists of 17 residues. The CDR3 DNA reads TGCGCCAGCAGTGAGTCCGGCGGAACGGGGGGACGACAGACCCAGTACTTC. This encodes CASSESGGTGGRQTQYF.

This clonotype was detected a few times. V and J are TRBV2 and TRBJ1-5; the D is unclear. CDR3 size: 14 residues. From germline, CDR1 is SNHLY and CDR2 FYNNEI. Trimming shortened V by 2 bases and J by 3 bases, and 8 bases separated the two germline ends. Here the CDR3 reads CASSERQFNQPQHF. The CDR3 nucleotides read TGTGCCAGCAGTGAAAGGCAGTTCAATCAGCCCCAGCATTTT. The variable domain in full, completed from reference TRBV2 and TRBJ1-5, reads EPEVTQTPSHQVTQMGQEVILRCVPISNHLYFYWYRQILGQKVEFLVSFYNNEISEKSEIFDDQFSVERPDGSNFTLKIRSTKLEDSAMYFCASSERQFNQPQHFGDGTRLSIL.

This clonotype was seen repeatedly, ten times or more. The genes are TRBV12-3 or TRBV12-4 and TRBJ2-1; D gene ambiguous. V was shortened by 2 bases and J by 9 bases, with 5 bases between the two germline ends. The CDR3 is 11 residues long. The CDR3 sequence is CASSLHAEQFF. The CDR3 DNA sequence: TGTGCCAGCAGTTTACACGCTGAGCAGTTCTTC.

V is TRBV15 and J is TRBJ2-3; D uncertain. The CDR3 loop spans 12 amino acids. Germline values: CDR1 LNHNV, CDR2 YYDKDF (reference sequence). V was shortened by 0 bases and J by 3 bases, with 1 base between the two germline ends. This CDR3 reads CATSRETDTQYF. The CDR3, as DNA: TGTGCCACCAGCAGAGAGACAGATACGCAGTATTTT.

The chain couples TRBV28 to TRBJ1-2; 8 nucleotides agree with TRBD1. Germline CDR1 MDHEN, CDR2 SYDVKM. The CDR3 totals 16 residues. V was pared by 5 bases and J by 1 base, with 9 bases of the junction left unmatched. CDR3 residues: CASSITGTGINYGYTF. The DNA of the CDR3 is TGTGCCAGCAGTATAACCGGGACAGGAATTAACTATGGCTACACCTTC.

This sequence joins TRBV20-1 and TRBJ1-5; unclear D gene. Germline V gene lookup returns CDR1 DFQATT and CDR2 SNEGSKA (reference sequence). The CDR3 is 14 amino acids. V was cut by 2 bases and J by 3 bases, with 11 bases left in between. CDR3 protein: CSARMSGLNQPQHF. In DNA, the CDR3 is TGCAGTGCTAGAATGAGCGGACTCAATCAGCCCCAGCATTTT.

The J gene is TRBJ1-2, the V gene TRBV20-1; no definite D call. Per germline, CDR1 DFQATT and CDR2 SNEGSKA (reference sequence). V dropped 6 bases and J dropped 0 bases, with 11 bases sitting between them. This CDR3 has 13 residues. The CDR3 nucleotides are TGCAGTGCGCCCCCTGGACCTAACTATGGCTACACCTTC. It yields the protein CSAPPGPNYGYTF.

The chain recombines TRBV7-3 with TRBJ2-3; 14 bases are shared with TRBD2. The germline V gene has CDR1 SGHTA and CDR2 FQGTGA. The CDR3 is 17 residues long. V lost 4 bases to trimming and J lost 4 bases; unmatched junction nucleotides: 7. This chain's CDR3 is CASSSGTSGSVADTQYF. CDR3 DNA: TGTGCCAGCAGCTCCGGGACTAGCGGGAGTGTTGCAGATACGCAGTATTTT.

The chain combines TRBV20-1 with TRBJ2-1; 8 bases are a match to TRBD2. Germline trimming cut 3 bases from V and 4 bases from J; bases unmatched to any gene: 8. This CDR3 spans 15 amino acids. Germline-derived CDR1 and CDR2 are DFQATT and SNEGSKA (reference sequence). CDR3 protein: CSASPTSGDYNEQFF. DNA for the CDR3: TGCAGTGCTAGTCCAACTAGCGGAGATTACAATGAGCAGTTCTTC.

This clonotype was seen more than once but under ten times. The chain is built from TRBV6-5 and TRBJ1-1, with D tentatively TRBD1 (6 bases). The CDR3 spans 13 residues. V lost 2 bases and J 5 bases, leaving 9 bases between the germline ends. Germline V gene sequence: CDR1 MNHEY, CDR2 SVGAGI. This chain's CDR3 is CASSYKRGTEAFF. DNA for the CDR3: TGTGCCAGCAGTTACAAGAGGGGGACTGAAGCTTTCTTT.

This clonotype was found a few times. The J gene is TRBJ1-1, the V gene TRBV28; D unresolved. The CDR3 loop spans 13 amino acids. The germline V and J ends were trimmed by 2 bases and 5 bases, with 9 bases remaining between them. The germline V gene has CDR1 MDHEN and CDR2 SYDVKM. CDR3 in DNA: TGTGCCAGCAGTTTAGTTCAGCGAACTGAAGCTTTCTTT. Residues: CASSLVQRTEAFF.

The genes are TRBV20-1 and TRBJ2-3; 7 positions agree with TRBD2. CDR3 length: 14 amino acids. The J segment lost 10 bases and the V segment lost 3 bases, leaving 13 bases of the junction unmatched. CDR1 is DFQATT, CDR2 SNEGSKA, per germline (reference sequence). The CDR3 sequence is CSASLGLGARPQYF. The CDR3 DNA reads TGCAGTGCTAGTCTCGGACTAGGCGCACGACCGCAGTATTTT.

This clonotype was counted a few times. V is TRBV12-3 or TRBV12-4 and J is TRBJ2-7, with 7 bases matching TRBD1. This CDR3 region has 15 residues. The V gene end was trimmed by 0 bases and the J gene end by 3 bases; junction bases not matched to a gene: 5. CDR3 sequence reads: CASSLARNRGYEQYF. The CDR3 nucleotides read TGTGCCAGCAGTTTAGCGCGGAACAGGGGCTACGAGCAGTACTTC.

This clonotype was seen only a few times. V gene TRBV20-1 combines with J gene TRBJ2-1; 13 bases are a match to TRBD2. Trimming removed 2 bases from V and 5 bases from J; junction bases left unmatched: 6. The CDR3 has 16 residues. Looked up from germline, CDR1 is DFQATT and CDR2 is SNEGSKA (reference sequence). CDR3 in amino acids: CSARRLAGGEHNEQFF. The CDR3 DNA sequence: TGCAGTGCTAGACGACTAGCGGGAGGCGAACACAATGAGCAGTTCTTC.

The chain links TRBV5-1 to TRBJ2-3; 11 nucleotides agree with TRBD2. CDR3 length: 15 amino acids. CDR1 and CDR2 (germline): SGHRS, YFSETQ. The trim removed 1 base at V and 4 bases at J, leaving 2 bases unmatched. CDR3 bases: TGCGCCAGCAGCTTGACTAGCGGGAGCGCAGATACGCAGTATTTT. Translated, it gives CASSLTSGSADTQYF.

This clonotype was observed a few times. The chain links TRBV12-3 or TRBV12-4 to TRBJ2-2; TRBD2 aligns across 7 bases. With V trimmed by 5 bases and J by 6 bases, 12 bases remained unmatched. The CDR3 is made up of 16 amino acids. CDR3 region: CASSPLLPGGSGELFF. The CDR3 nucleotides read TGTGCCAGCAGTCCCTTACTACCCGGGGGGTCCGGGGAGCTGTTTTTT.

This sequence joins TRBV27 and TRBJ2-1, with 7 bases identical to TRBD1. V was pared by 2 bases and J by 5 bases, with 3 bases of the junction left unmatched. Per germline, CDR1 MNHEY and CDR2 SMNVEV (reference sequence). The CDR3 has 14 residues. The CDR3 loop is CASSLATGDNEQFF. In DNA, the CDR3 is TGTGCCAGCAGTTTAGCTACAGGGGACAATGAGCAGTTCTTC.

This clonotype has only a few counts. This chain links TRBV7-9 with TRBJ2-7; TRBD2 matches at 9 bases. Per germline, CDR1 SEHNR and CDR2 FQNEAQ (reference sequence). There are 12 residues in the CDR3. J lost 11 bases, V lost 4 bases, and 6 bases had no gene match. The CDR3 sequence is CASSSTSGIEYF. In DNA, the CDR3 is TGTGCCAGCAGCTCGACTAGCGGCATCGAGTACTTC.

This rearrangement joins TRBV28 to TRBJ1-1; TRBD1 might be the D (5 bases). Germline V gene data show CDR1 as MDHEN and CDR2 as SYDVKM. V shed 5 bases and J shed 0 bases, with 7 bases lying between them. The CDR3 extends over 13 amino acids. The CDR3 region has the DNA TGTGCCAGCAGTCCAGGGTTGAACACTGAAGCTTTCTTT. Translated: CASSPGLNTEAFF.

This clonotype was observed a handful of times. The J gene is TRBJ1-4, the V gene TRBV20-1, with TRBD1 matching 7 bases. From germline, CDR1 is DFQATT and CDR2 SNEGSKA (reference sequence). This CDR3 contains 15 residues. V was pared by 5 bases and J by 4 bases, with 10 bases of the junction left unmatched. The CDR3 DNA reads as TGCAGTGCTGATGCCCCTACAGGGGTTAATGAAAAACTGTTTTTT. It is translated as CSADAPTGVNEKLFF.

This clonotype showed up just a few times. The V and J genes are TRBV6-6 and TRBJ2-7; D may match TRBD1 or TRBD2 (5 bases each). This CDR3 spans 14 amino acids. The germline gives CDR1 MNHNY, CDR2 SVGAGI (reference sequence). The V and J ends lost 0 bases and 5 bases respectively, with 11 bases between them. CDR3 sequence: CASSYSLGVHEQYF. CDR3 bases: TGTGCCAGCAGTTACTCCCTGGGGGTCCACGAGCAGTACTTC.